This T cell receptor (beta chain) originates from a study of T cell responses to AZD1222 COVID-19 vaccine. Deletions cut 4 bases from V and 1 base from J, with 8 bases between. In germline, CDR1 is KGHSH, CDR2 LQKENI. The CDR3 sequence is 14 residues long. Note on this clone: Its antigen is unknown.

Study-level results: An increase in Spike-specific TCR breadth and depth was observed after two AZD1222 doses. In all cases, repertoires were sampled only after the peak T cell response. White British people made up most donors, females outnumbered males, and clonal diversity was possibly underestimated.

Data came from immunoSEQ multiplex PCR; TCRdb stores just in-frame clones and leaves some out. The sample includes some 100,000 clones, more than 85% of them seen just once. The gene calls are TRBV18 and TRBJ1-5; D gene unclear. The input for sequencing was peripheral blood, taken 28 days after the second AZD1222 dose. This receptor was taken from an adult who received the AZD1222 COVID-19 vaccine. CDR3 in amino acids: CASSRLSSNQPQHF. In nucleotides, the CDR3 is TGTGCCAGCTCACGATTGAGCAGCAATCAGCCCCAGCATTTT.